The TCR beta chain described here comes from a study of blood T cells in healthy people across ages. Extraction of total RNA produced a minimum of 6 micrograms from each sample. The CDR3 has 14 residues. Germline V gives CDR1 MNHEY, CDR2 SVGEGT. The V and J ends lost 6 bases and 3 bases, in that order; junction bases with no gene match: 4. A sample-barcoded 5' primer and a J-beta primer mix were used in a second PCR of roughly 7 to 11 cycles. Researchers report that a template-switch adaptor with 12 random nucleotides tagged each cDNA molecule. TCRdb itself ran the 5' RACE reads through MiXCR, one entry per CDR3 protein. The data contain around 850,000 distinct CDR3 sequences, around 34% of them singletons.

V gene TRBV6-2 or TRBV6-3 combines with J gene TRBJ1-5, with TRBD1 identical over 8 bases. Sequenced input: blood. This receptor was obtained from a young man in good health. CDR3 protein: CASRGTGTNQPQHF. DNA for the CDR3: TGTGCCAGCAGAGGGACAGGCACCAATCAGCCCCAGCATTTT.